Sequencing of this T cell receptor (beta chain) was carried out in a study of blood T cell repertoires in COVID-19. About the research overall: Both acute and convalescent COVID-19 samples were obtained from the United States, Italy and Spain.

The protocol was immunoSEQ multiplex PCR, while the TCRdb copy is restricted to in-frame clones and leaves out a portion. The table lists roughly 380,000 clones, about 89% of them singletons. Patients from Seattle were sampled longitudinally, starting during active infection. CDR3 length equals 15 residues. Germline assignment: CDR1 SGHTA and CDR2 FQGNSA. Deletions cut 3 bases from V and 1 base from J, with 11 bases between. This TCR derives from a woman in her forties with COVID-19, enrolled during active disease. The chain has TRBV7-2 and TRBJ2-3; D is unclear. Material: peripheral blood. CDR3 amino acids: CASSLSSVGTDTQYF. Written as DNA, the CDR3 is TGTGCCAGCAGCTTGTCTTCGGTGGGCACAGATACGCAGTATTTT.